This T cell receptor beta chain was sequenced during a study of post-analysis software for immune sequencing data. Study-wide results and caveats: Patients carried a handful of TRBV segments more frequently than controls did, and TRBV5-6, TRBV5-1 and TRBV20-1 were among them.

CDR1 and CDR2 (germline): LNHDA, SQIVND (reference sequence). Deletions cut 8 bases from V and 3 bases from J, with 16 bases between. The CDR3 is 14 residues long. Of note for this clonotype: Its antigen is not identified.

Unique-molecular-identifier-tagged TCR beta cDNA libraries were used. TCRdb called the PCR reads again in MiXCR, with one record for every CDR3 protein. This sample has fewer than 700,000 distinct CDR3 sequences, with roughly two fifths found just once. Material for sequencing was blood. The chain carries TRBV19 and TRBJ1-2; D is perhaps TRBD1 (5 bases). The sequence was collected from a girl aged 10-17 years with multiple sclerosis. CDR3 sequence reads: CASHPIGADYGYTF. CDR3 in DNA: TGTGCCAGTCACCCCATCGGGGCGGACTATGGCTACACCTTC.